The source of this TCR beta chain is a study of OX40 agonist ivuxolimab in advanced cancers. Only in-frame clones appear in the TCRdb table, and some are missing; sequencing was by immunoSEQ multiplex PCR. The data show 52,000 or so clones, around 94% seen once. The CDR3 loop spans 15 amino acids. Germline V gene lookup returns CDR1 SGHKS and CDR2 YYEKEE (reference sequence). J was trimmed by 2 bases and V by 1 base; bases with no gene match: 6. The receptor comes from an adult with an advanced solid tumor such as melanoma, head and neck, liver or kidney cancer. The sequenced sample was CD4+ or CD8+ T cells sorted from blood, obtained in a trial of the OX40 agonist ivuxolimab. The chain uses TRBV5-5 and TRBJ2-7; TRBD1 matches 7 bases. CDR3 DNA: TGTGCCAGCAGCTTGAGGGACAGTACCCCCTACGAGCAGTACTTC. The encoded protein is CASSLRDSTPYEQYF.